This T cell receptor (beta chain) was identified in a study of blood T cell repertoires in COVID-19. TCRdb keeps only in-frame clones here, not all; method: immunoSEQ multiplex PCR. The sample records some 120,000 clones, more than 75% being singletons. Germline CDR1 MNHEY, CDR2 SVGAGI. The CDR3 covers 12 residues. Germline trimming cut 8 bases from V and 3 bases from J; bases unmatched to any gene: 2. The chain has TRBV6-5 and TRBJ2-3; 7 bases fit TRBD2. The clonotype comes from a woman aged 50 to 60 with acute or convalescent COVID-19. Sequencing was done on a sample of peripheral blood. DNA of the CDR3: TGTGCCAGCCTTAGCGGGACAGATACGCAGTATTTT. This gives the protein CASLSGTDTQYF.